This T cell receptor (beta chain) was documented in a study of CD8 T cells in ankylosing spondylitis. Regarding the study as a whole: It appeared that ankylosing spondylitis blood was characterized by a TCR beta motif of about 8 highly homologous variants. Disease-linked clones were CD8+ and relatively rare in peripheral blood.

Concerning this clonotype itself: Its antigen is not known.

Trimming pared 8 bases from V and 0 bases from J, leaving 10 bases between. CDR1 MRHNA and CDR2 SNTAGT come from the germline V gene. The CDR3 spans 13 residues. By quantitative 5'-RACE with molecular barcodes, the TCR beta libraries were made. TCRdb re-called the 5' RACE reads with MiXCR, one entry per CDR3 protein. In the table there are approximately 300,000 distinct CDR3 sequences, over 15% of which are singletons. The sample was blood, either unsorted or a sorted T cell fraction (not recorded which). The rearrangement uses TRBV6-4 and TRBJ1-2; D may be TRBD1 (6 bases). The receptor was derived from a male donor with ankylosing spondylitis or in good health (not recorded which). The CDR3 DNA follows: TGTGCCAGCCCGAGGGGGGCTAACTATGGCTACACCTTC. It codes for CASPRGANYGYTF.